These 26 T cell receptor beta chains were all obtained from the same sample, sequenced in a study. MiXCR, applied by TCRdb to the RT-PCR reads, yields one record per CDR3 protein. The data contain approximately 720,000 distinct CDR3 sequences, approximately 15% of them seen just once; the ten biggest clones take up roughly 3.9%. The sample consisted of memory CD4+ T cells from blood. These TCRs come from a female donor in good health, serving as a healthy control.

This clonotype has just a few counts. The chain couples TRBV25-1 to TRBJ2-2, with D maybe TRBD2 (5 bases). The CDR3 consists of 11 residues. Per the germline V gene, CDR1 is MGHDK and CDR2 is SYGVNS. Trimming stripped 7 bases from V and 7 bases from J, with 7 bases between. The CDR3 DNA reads TGTGCCAGCACCGAGGGCGGGGAGCTGTTTTTT. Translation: CASTEGGELFF.

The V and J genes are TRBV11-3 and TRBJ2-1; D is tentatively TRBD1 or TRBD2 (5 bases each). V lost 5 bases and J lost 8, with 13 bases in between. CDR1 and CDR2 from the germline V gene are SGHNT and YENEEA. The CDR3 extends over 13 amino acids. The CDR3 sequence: CASSPPGADEQFF. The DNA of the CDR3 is TGTGCCAGCAGCCCCCCCGGGGCGGATGAGCAGTTCTTC.

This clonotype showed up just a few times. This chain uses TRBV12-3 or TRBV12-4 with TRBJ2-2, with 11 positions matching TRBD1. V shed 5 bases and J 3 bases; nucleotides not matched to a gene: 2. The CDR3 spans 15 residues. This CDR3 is CASSRTGGDTGELFF. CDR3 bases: TGTGCCAGCAGTCGGACAGGGGGCGACACCGGGGAGCTGTTTTTT.

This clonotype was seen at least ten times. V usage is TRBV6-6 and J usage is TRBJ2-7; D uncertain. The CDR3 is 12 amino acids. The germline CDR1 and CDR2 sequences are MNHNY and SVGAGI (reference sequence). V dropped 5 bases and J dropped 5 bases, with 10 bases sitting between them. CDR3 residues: CASSPQQNEQYF. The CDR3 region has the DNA TGTGCCAGCAGTCCACAACAGAACGAGCAGTACTTC.

The CDR3 nucleotides read TGTGCCAGCAGCCAAGATTTTCGACTAGCGGAAAGCACCGGGGAGCTGTTTTTT. Protein: CASSQDFRLAESTGELFF. V usage is TRBV4-2 and J usage is TRBJ2-2; 9 bases are a match to TRBD2. Germline V gene data show CDR1 as LGHNA and CDR2 as YNFKEQ. CDR3 length: 18 residues. V shed 0 bases and J 4 bases; nucleotides not matched to a gene: 9.

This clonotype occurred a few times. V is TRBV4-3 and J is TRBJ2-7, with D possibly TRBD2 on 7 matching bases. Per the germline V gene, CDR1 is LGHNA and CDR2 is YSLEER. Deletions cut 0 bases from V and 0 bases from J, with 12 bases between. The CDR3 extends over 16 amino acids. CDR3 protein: CASSQDFGGASYEQYF. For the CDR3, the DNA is TGCGCCAGCAGCCAAGATTTTGGGGGGGCCTCCTACGAGCAGTACTTC.

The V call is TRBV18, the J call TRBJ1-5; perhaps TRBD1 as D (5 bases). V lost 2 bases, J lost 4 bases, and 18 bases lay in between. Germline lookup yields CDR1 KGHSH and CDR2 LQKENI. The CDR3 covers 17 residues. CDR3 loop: CASSPTSPGDGNQPQHF. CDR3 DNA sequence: TGTGCCAGCTCACCAACATCACCGGGGGACGGGAATCAGCCCCAGCATTTT.

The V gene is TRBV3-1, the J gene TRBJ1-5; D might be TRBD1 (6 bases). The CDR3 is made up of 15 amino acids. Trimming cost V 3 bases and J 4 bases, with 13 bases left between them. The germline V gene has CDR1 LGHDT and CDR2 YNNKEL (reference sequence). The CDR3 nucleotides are TGTGCCAGCAGCCAGCAACAGGGCTGGAATCAGCCCCAGCATTTT. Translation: CASSQQQGWNQPQHF.

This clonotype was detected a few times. The CDR3 DNA reads TGCAGTGCAGCGAGACAGGCTTTCTATAGCACAGATACGCAGTATTTT. Amino acid sequence: CSAARQAFYSTDTQYF. The chain combines TRBV20-1 with TRBJ2-3, with D perhaps matching TRBD1 (6 bases). In germline, CDR1 is DFQATT, CDR2 SNEGSKA (reference sequence). V was pared by 6 bases and J by 0 bases, with 19 bases between. The CDR3 runs to 16 residues.

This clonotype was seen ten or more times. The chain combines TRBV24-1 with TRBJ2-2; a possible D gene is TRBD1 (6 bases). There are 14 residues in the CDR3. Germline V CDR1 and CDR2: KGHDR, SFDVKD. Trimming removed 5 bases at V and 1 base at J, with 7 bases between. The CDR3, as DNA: TGTGCCACCAGTGCGGGACAGAACACCGGGGAGCTGTTTTTT. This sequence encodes CATSAGQNTGELFF.

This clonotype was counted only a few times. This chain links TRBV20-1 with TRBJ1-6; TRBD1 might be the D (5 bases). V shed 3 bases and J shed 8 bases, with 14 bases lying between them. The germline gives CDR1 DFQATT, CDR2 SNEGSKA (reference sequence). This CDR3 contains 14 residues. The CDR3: CSASYAQGYSPLHF. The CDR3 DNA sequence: TGCAGTGCTAGTTATGCCCAGGGATATTCACCCCTCCACTTT.

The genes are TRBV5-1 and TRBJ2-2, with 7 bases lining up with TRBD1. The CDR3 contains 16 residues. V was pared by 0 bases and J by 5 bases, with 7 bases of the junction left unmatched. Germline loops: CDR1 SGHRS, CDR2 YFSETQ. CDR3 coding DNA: TGCGCCAGCAGCTTGGGACAGGGAATTGAGACCGGGGAGCTGTTTTTT. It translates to CASSLGQGIETGELFF.

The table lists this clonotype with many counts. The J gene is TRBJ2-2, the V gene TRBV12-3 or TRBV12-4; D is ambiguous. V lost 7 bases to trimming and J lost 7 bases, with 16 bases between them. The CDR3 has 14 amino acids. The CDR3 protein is CASNQFRGVGELFF. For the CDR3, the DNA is TGTGCCAGCAATCAATTTCGTGGGGTCGGGGAGCTGTTTTTT.

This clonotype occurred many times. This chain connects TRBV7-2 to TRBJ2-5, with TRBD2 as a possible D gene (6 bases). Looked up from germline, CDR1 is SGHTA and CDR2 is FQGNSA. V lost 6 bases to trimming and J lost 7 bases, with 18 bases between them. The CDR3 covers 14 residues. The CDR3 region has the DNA TGTGCCAGCAGTTTGGGGGGATGGCGGGGGACCCAGTACTTC. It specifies CASSLGGWRGTQYF.

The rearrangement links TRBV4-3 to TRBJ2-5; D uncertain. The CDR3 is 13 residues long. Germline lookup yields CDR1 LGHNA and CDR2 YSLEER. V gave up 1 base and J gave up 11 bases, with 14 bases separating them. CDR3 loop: CASSQGFISYQYF. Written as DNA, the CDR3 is TGCGCCAGCAGCCAAGGCTTCATTAGTTATCAGTACTTC.

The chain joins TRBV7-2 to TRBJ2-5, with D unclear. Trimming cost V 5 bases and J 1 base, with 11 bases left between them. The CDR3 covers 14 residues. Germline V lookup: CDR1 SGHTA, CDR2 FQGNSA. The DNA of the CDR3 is TGTGCCAGCAGCCCCGTAGGGTTCCAAGAGACCCAGTACTTC. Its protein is CASSPVGFQETQYF.

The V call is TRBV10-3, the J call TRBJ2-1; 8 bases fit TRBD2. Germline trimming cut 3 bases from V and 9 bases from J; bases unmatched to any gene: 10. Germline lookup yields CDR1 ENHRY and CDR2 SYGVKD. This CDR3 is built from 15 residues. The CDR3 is CAISESGLDSSEQFF. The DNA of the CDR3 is TGTGCCATCAGTGAATCGGGACTAGATTCCAGTGAGCAGTTCTTC.

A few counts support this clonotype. CDR3 coding DNA: TGTGCCAGCAGCTTTAACCTGGGGGATGAAAAACTGTTTTTT. Translating gives CASSFNLGDEKLFF. The chain couples TRBV7-2 to TRBJ1-4; D is possibly TRBD1 (5 bases). Germline V lookup: CDR1 SGHTA, CDR2 FQGNSA. The CDR3 spans 14 residues. V was shortened by 3 bases and J by 6 bases, with 11 bases between the two germline ends.

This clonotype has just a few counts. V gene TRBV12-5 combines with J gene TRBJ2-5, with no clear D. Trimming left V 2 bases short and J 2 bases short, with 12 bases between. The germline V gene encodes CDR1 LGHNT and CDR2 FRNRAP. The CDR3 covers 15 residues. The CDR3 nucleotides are TGTGCTAGTGGTTTGTTTTTGGACGGTCAAGAGACCCAGTACTTC. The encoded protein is CASGLFLDGQETQYF.

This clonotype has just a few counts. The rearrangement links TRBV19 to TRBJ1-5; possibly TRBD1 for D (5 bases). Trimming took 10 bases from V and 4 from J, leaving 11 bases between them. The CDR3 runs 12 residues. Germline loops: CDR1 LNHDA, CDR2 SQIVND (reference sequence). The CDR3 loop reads CATKQGNQPQHF. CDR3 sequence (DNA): TGTGCCACTAAGCAGGGAAATCAGCCCCAGCATTTT.

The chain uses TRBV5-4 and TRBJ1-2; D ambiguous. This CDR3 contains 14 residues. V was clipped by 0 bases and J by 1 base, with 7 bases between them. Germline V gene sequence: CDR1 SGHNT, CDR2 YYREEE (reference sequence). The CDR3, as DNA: TGTGCCAGCAGCTTGGTGGGTGTTAACTATGGCTACACCTTC. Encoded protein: CASSLVGVNYGYTF.

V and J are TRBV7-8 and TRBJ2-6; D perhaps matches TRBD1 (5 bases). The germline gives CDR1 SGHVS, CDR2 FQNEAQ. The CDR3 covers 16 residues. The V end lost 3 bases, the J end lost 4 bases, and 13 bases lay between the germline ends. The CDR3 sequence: CASSFSSGSGANVLTF. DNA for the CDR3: TGTGCCAGCAGCTTTTCTTCAGGGTCCGGGGCCAACGTCCTGACTTTC.

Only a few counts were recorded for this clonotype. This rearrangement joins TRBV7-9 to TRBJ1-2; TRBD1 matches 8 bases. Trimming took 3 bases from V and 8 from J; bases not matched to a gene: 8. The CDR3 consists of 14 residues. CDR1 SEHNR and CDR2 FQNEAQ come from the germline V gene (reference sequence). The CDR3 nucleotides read TGTGCCAGCAGCTTTGGGACAGGACAGGAAGGCTACACCTTC. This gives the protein CASSFGTGQEGYTF.

The CDR3 DNA sequence: TGTGCCAGCTCACCCGAGCGGGGGACCTCCTACAATGAGCAGTTCTTC. Amino acids: CASSPERGTSYNEQFF. The J gene is TRBJ2-1, the V gene TRBV18, with TRBD2 identical over 8 bases. Germline lookup yields CDR1 KGHSH and CDR2 LQKENI. The junction had 4 bases not matched to a gene; V was cut back by 3 bases and J by 0 bases. The CDR3 contains 16 residues.

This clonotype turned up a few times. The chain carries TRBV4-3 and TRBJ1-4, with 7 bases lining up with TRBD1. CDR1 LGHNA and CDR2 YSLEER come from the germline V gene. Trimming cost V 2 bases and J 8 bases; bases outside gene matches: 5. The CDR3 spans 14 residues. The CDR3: CASSQQGEGEKLFF. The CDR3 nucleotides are TGCGCCAGCAGCCAACAGGGGGAGGGAGAAAAACTGTTTTTT.

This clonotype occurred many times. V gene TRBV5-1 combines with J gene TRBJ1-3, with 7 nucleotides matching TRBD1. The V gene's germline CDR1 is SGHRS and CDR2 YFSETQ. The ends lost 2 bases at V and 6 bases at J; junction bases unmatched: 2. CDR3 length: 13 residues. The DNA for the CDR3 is TGCGCCAGCAGCTTCGGGACAGCAAACACCATATATTTT. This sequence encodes CASSFGTANTIYF. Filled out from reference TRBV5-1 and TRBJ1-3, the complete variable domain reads KAGVTQTPRYLIKTRGQQVTLSCSPISGHRSVSWYQQTPGQGLQFLFEYFSETQRNKGNFPGRFSGRQFSNSRSEMNVSTLELGDSALYLCASSFGTANTIYFGEGSWLTVV.